One sample yielded the 4 T cell receptor beta chains listed below, sequenced in a study of blood T cell repertoires in COVID-19. TCRdb's copy holds only in-frame clones and misses some; the assay was immunoSEQ multiplex PCR. The sample holds 150,000 or so clones, about 83% seen once. Sequencing used peripheral blood. Receptors were obtained from a woman aged 55-70 years with COVID-19, enrolled during active disease.

V is TRBV5-6 and J is TRBJ1-1, with D uncertain. Germline V CDR1 and CDR2: SGHDT, YYEEEE. The germline V and J ends were trimmed by 3 bases and 1 base, with 10 bases remaining between them. The CDR3 runs to 14 residues. The CDR3 loop is CASSSSAGNTEAFF. The CDR3 DNA reads TGTGCCAGCAGCTCCAGCGCTGGGAACACTGAAGCTTTCTTT.

The chain links TRBV7-9 to TRBJ1-1; TRBD1 agrees at 8 bases. CDR3 length equals 14 residues. Losses at the gene ends were 5 bases for V and 4 bases for J; bases not matched to a gene: 6. Germline V gene sequence: CDR1 SEHNR, CDR2 FQNEAQ (reference sequence). In DNA, the CDR3 is TGTGCCAGCAGCCAGGGACAGGTGAGCACTGAAGCTTTCTTT. Its protein product is CASSQGQVSTEAFF.

This chain connects TRBV6-6 to TRBJ2-1; TRBD2 matches 13 bases. The germline CDR1 and CDR2 sequences are MNHNY and SVGAGI (reference sequence). J gave up 7 bases and V 0 bases, and 3 bases lay outside the gene matches. CDR3 length: 16 amino acids. In DNA, the CDR3 is TGTGCCAGCAGTTACTCCGGGACTAGCGGGATTAATGAGCAGTTCTTC. The encoded protein is CASSYSGTSGINEQFF.

The CDR3 DNA follows: TGTGCCAGCAGCTTATCGCTAGCTAACTATGGCTACACCTTC. Protein: CASSLSLANYGYTF. This chain uses TRBV11-2 with TRBJ1-2; D gene unclear. Germline loops: CDR1 SGHAT, CDR2 FQNNGV. Trimming took 2 bases from V and 0 from J, leaving 7 bases between them. The CDR3 sequence is 14 residues long.